These T cell receptor beta chains were read from a single sample in a study of identical twins. TCRdb processed the 5' RACE reads anew with MiXCR; each CDR3 protein has one entry. Of fewer than 350,000 distinct CDR3 sequences in the sample, less than 9% were seen once. A further study also used this sample, focusing on yellow fever vaccine responses in identical twins.

Sequencing input: memory (CD45RO+) T cells sorted from blood. The receptors here all came from a woman between 18 and 29 years old in good health. Both conserved end residues are part of each CDR3. The order of the fields is clone size, V gene, D gene, J gene, CDR3 protein, CDR3 DNA. D genes are given only for firm matches. Not every row has a clone size; where given, it reads once, few, many or a size class.

clone_size: few
v_call: TRBV2
d_call: -
j_call: TRBJ2-7
cdr3_aa: CASSLDGGFYEQYF
cdr3_nt: TGTGCCAGCAGTTTGGACGGTGGTTTTTACGAGCAGTACTTC

clone_size: many
v_call: TRBV10-3
d_call: TRBD2
j_call: TRBJ2-3
cdr3_aa: CAISEVGSGRSLPDTQYF
cdr3_nt: TGTGCCATCAGTGAAGTCGGTAGCGGGAGGTCACTACCAGATACGCAGTATTTT

clone_size: -
v_call: TRBV6-1
d_call: -
j_call: TRBJ2-1
cdr3_aa: CASRTTGSSYNEQFF
cdr3_nt: TGTGCCAGCAGAACGACAGGTAGCTCCTACAATGAGCAGTTCTTC

clone_size: many
v_call: TRBV2
d_call: -
j_call: TRBJ1-5
cdr3_aa: CASSADSNQPQHF
cdr3_nt: TGCGCCAGCAGTGCGGATAGCAATCAGCCCCAGCATTTT

clone_size: few
v_call: TRBV12-3/TRBV12-4
d_call: -
j_call: TRBJ1-2
cdr3_aa: CATRQPANYGYTF
cdr3_nt: TGTGCCACCAGGCAACCGGCTAACTATGGCTACACCTTC

clone_size: many
v_call: TRBV12-3/TRBV12-4
d_call: TRBD1
j_call: TRBJ1-4
cdr3_aa: CASRETGDEKLFF
cdr3_nt: TGTGCCAGCAGGGAGACAGGGGATGAAAAACTGTTTTTT

clone_size: many
v_call: TRBV6-1
d_call: -
j_call: TRBJ1-2
cdr3_aa: CASSEATVAGNYGYTF
cdr3_nt: TGTGCCAGCAGTGAAGCCACGGTCGCGGGGAACTATGGCTACACCTTC

clone_size: few
v_call: TRBV13
d_call: -
j_call: TRBJ2-4
cdr3_aa: CASSQGRPLVAKNIQYF
cdr3_nt: TGTGCCAGCAGCCAAGGGCGGCCCCTGGTAGCCAAAAACATTCAGTACTTC

clone_size: few
v_call: TRBV20-1
d_call: TRBD2
j_call: TRBJ2-7
cdr3_aa: CSAGLVYEQYF
cdr3_nt: TGCAGTGCGGGACTAGTTTACGAGCAGTACTTC

clone_size: -
v_call: TRBV19
d_call: -
j_call: TRBJ2-2
cdr3_aa: CASIPKGRGNTGELFF
cdr3_nt: TGTGCCAGTATCCCTAAGGGGCGGGGAAACACCGGGGAGCTGTTTTTT

clone_size: many
v_call: TRBV10-3
d_call: -
j_call: TRBJ1-2
cdr3_aa: CAISEESVGYGYTF
cdr3_nt: TGTGCCATCAGTGAGGAATCGGTTGGCTATGGCTACACCTTC

clone_size: -
v_call: TRBV18
d_call: TRBD2
j_call: TRBJ2-3
cdr3_aa: CASRAGEITDTQYF
cdr3_nt: TGTGCCAGCCGGGCGGGAGAAATCACAGATACGCAGTATTTT

clone_size: -
v_call: TRBV28
d_call: TRBD2
j_call: TRBJ2-1
cdr3_aa: CASTGLATEQFF
cdr3_nt: TGTGCCAGCACCGGACTAGCCACTGAGCAGTTCTTC

clone_size: -
v_call: TRBV6-5
d_call: -
j_call: TRBJ2-2
cdr3_aa: CASSYVTGPNTGELFF
cdr3_nt: TGTGCCAGCAGTTACGTCACGGGGCCGAACACCGGGGAGCTGTTTTTT

clone_size: -
v_call: TRBV11-1
d_call: -
j_call: TRBJ2-1
cdr3_aa: CASSFHPGSTSSYNEQFF
cdr3_nt: TGTGCCAGCAGCTTCCACCCCGGATCTACAAGCTCCTACAATGAGCAGTTCTTC

clone_size: once
v_call: TRBV6-1
d_call: -
j_call: TRBJ1-4
cdr3_aa: CASSALGQGQGKLFF
cdr3_nt: TGTGCCAGCAGTGCTCTCGGGCAGGGTCAGGGGAAACTGTTTTTT

clone_size: many
v_call: TRBV3-1
d_call: TRBD1
j_call: TRBJ2-1
cdr3_aa: CASSRQTGVPYNEQFF
cdr3_nt: TGTGCCAGCAGTCGCCAAACAGGGGTACCCTACAATGAGCAGTTCTTC

clone_size: many
v_call: TRBV20-1
d_call: -
j_call: TRBJ2-7
cdr3_aa: CSASPGPTYEQYF
cdr3_nt: TGCAGTGCTAGCCCCGGGCCAACCTACGAGCAGTACTTC

clone_size: many
v_call: TRBV4-2
d_call: TRBD1
j_call: TRBJ2-1
cdr3_aa: CASSQGVGQGAVTPIDEQFF
cdr3_nt: TGTGCCAGCAGCCAAGGTGTCGGACAGGGGGCCGTTACCCCAATTGATGAGCAGTTCTTC

clone_size: few
v_call: TRBV20-1
d_call: -
j_call: TRBJ1-1
cdr3_aa: CSAPRGTTEAFF
cdr3_nt: TGCAGTGCCCCCCGGGGCACTACTGAAGCTTTCTTT

clone_size: many
v_call: TRBV5-1
d_call: -
j_call: TRBJ2-5
cdr3_aa: CASSGRSGQETQYF
cdr3_nt: TGCGCCAGCAGCGGCAGGTCGGGACAAGAGACCCAGTACTTC

clone_size: -
v_call: TRBV20-1
d_call: TRBD2
j_call: TRBJ2-7
cdr3_aa: CSAGGTSGSGYEQYF
cdr3_nt: TGCAGTGCTGGGGGGACTAGCGGGAGTGGATACGAGCAGTACTTC

clone_size: few
v_call: TRBV9
d_call: TRBD1
j_call: TRBJ1-6
cdr3_aa: CASSATGENSPLHF
cdr3_nt: TGTGCCAGCAGCGCTACAGGGGAAAATTCACCCCTCCACTTT